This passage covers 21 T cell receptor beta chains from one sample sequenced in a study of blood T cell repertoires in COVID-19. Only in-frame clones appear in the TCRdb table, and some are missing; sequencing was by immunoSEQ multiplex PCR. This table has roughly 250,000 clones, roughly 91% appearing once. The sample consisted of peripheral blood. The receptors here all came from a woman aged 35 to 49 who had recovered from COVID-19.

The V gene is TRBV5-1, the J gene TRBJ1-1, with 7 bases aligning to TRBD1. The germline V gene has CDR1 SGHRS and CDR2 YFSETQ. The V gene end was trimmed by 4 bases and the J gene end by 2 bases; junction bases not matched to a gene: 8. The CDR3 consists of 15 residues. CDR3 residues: CASSLTGPPNTEAFF. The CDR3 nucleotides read TGCGCCAGCAGCCTGACAGGGCCGCCCAACACTGAAGCTTTCTTT.

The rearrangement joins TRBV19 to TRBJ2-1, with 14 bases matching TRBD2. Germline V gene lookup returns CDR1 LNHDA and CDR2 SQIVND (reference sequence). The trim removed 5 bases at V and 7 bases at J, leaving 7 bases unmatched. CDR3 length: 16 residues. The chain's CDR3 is CASSPPRLAGGNEQFF. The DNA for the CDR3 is TGTGCCAGTAGTCCGCCGCGACTAGCGGGAGGGAATGAGCAGTTCTTC.

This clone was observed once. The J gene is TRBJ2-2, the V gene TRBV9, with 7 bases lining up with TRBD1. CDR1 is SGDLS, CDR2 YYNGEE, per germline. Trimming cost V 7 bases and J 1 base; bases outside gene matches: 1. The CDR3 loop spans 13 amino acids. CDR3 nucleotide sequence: TGTGCCAGCGGGGACAGGAACACCGGGGAGCTGTTTTTT. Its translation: CASGDRNTGELFF.

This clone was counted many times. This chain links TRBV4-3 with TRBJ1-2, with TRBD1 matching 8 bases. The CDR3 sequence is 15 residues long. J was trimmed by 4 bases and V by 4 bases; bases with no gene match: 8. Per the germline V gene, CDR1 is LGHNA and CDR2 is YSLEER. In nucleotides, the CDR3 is TGCGCCAGCAGCCCGCGGGGACAGGTTTCCTATGGCTACACCTTC. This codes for CASSPRGQVSYGYTF.

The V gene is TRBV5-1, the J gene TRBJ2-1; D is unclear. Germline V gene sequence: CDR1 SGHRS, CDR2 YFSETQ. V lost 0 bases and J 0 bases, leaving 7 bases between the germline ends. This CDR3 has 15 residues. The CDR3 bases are TGCGCCAGCAGCTTGGGGTCGGGCTCCTACAATGAGCAGTTCTTC. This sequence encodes CASSLGSGSYNEQFF.

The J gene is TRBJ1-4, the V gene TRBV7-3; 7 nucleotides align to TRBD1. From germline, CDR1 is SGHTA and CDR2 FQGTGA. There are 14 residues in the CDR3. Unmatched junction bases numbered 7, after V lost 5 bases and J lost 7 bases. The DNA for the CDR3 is TGTGCCAGCAGCCCCCAAGGGGGCTCTGAAAAACTGTTTTTT. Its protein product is CASSPQGGSEKLFF.

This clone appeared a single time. In DNA form, the CDR3 reads TGTGCCACCAGCTTCTCTGGGGGAGGGTCCTATGGCTACACCTTC. This codes for CATSFSGGGSYGYTF. V and J are TRBV15 and TRBJ1-2, with D perhaps TRBD1 (5 bases). Between the trimmed V and J ends, which lost 5 bases and 4 bases, there was a span of 17 bases. Germline loops: CDR1 LNHNV, CDR2 YYDKDF (reference sequence). This CDR3 has 15 residues.

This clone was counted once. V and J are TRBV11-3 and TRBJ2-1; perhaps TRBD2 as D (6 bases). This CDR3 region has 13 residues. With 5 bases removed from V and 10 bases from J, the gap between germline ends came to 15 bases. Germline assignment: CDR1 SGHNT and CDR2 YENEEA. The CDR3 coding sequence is TGTGCCAGCAGCCCCCCCCGGGACTCGGAGCAGTTCTTC. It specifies CASSPPRDSEQFF.

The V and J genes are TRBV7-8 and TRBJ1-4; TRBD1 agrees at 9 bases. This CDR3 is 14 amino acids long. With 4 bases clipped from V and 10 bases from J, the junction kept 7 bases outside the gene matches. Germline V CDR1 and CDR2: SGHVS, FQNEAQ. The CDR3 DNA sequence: TGTGCCAGCAGCTGGACAGGGGAGGCAGGAAAACTGTTTTTT. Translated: CASSWTGEAGKLFF.

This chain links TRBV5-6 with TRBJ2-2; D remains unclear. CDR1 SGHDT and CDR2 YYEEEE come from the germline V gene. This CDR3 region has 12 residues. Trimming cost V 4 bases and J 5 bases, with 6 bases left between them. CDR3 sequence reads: CASSRTTGELFF. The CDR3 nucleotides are TGTGCCAGCAGCCGAACTACCGGGGAGCTGTTTTTT.

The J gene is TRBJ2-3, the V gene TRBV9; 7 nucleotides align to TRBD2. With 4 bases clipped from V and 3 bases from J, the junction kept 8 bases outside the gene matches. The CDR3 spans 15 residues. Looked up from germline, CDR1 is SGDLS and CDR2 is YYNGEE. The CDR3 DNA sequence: TGTGCCAGCAGCCCGCCGGGACTATCGACAGATACGCAGTATTTT. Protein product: CASSPPGLSTDTQYF.

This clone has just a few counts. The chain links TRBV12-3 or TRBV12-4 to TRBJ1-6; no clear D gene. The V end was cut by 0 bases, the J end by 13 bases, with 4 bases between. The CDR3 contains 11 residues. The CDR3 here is CASSLAEPLHF. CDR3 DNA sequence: TGTGCCAGCAGTTTAGCTGAGCCCCTCCACTTT.

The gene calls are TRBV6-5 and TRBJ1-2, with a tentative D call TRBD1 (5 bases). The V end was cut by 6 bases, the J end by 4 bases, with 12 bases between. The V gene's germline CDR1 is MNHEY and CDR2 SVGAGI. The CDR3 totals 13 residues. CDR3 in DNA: TGTGCCAGCAGCCCCACAGGCACCTATGGCTACACCTTC. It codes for CASSPTGTYGYTF.

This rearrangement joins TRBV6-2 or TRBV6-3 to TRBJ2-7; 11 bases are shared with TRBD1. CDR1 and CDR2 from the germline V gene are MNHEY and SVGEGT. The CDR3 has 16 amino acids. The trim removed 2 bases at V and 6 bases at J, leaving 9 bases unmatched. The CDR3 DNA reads TGTGCCAGCAGTTACACGCGGACAGGGGGCGAGGTCGAGCAGTACTTC. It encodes CASSYTRTGGEVEQYF.

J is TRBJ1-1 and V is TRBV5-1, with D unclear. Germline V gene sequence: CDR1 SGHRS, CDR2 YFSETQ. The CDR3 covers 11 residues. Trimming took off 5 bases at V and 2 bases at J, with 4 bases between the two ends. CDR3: CASRQNTEAFF. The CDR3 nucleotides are TGCGCCAGCAGACAAAACACTGAAGCTTTCTTT.

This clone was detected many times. CDR3 protein: CASSPQTGGGSPLHF. The CDR3 bases are TGTGCCAGCAGCCCCCAGACAGGGGGAGGTTCACCCCTCCACTTT. The rearrangement links TRBV7-2 to TRBJ1-6; 9 nucleotides line up with TRBD1. Germline CDR1 and CDR2: SGHTA and FQGNSA. The CDR3 has 15 residues. Losses at the gene ends were 5 bases for V and 9 bases for J; bases not matched to a gene: 8. Full variable domain (missing parts from reference TRBV7-2 and TRBJ1-6): GAGVSQSPSNKVTEKGKDVELRCDPISGHTALYWYRQSLGQGLEFLIYFQGNSAPDKSGLPSDRFSAERTGGSVSTLTIQRTQQEDSAVYLCASSPQTGGGSPLHFGNGTRLTVT.

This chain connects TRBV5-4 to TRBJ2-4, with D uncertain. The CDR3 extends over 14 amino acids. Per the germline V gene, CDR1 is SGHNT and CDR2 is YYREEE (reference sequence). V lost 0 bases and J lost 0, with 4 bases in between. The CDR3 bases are TGTGCCAGCAGCTTGGCGGGAGCCAAAAACATTCAGTACTTC. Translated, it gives CASSLAGAKNIQYF.

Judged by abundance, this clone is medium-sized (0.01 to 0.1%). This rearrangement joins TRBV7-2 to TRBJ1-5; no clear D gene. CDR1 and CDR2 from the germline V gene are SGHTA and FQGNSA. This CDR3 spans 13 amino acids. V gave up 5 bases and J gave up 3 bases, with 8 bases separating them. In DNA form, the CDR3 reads TGTGCCAGCAGCCAAGAGGTCAATCAGCCCCAGCATTTT. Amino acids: CASSQEVNQPQHF.

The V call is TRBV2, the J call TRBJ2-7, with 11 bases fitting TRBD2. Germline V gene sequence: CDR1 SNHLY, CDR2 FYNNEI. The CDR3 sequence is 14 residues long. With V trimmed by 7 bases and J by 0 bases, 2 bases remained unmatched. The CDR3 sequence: CASTSGRPSYEQYF. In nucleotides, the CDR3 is TGTGCCAGCACTAGCGGGAGGCCCTCCTACGAGCAGTACTTC.

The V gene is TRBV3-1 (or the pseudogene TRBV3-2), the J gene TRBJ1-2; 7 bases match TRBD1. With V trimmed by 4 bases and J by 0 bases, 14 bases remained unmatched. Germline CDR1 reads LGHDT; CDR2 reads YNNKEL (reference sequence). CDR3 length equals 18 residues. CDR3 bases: TGTGCCAGCAGCCGAACCAGGGGGTCGGCCAGAGCTAACTATGGCTACACCTTC. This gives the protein CASSRTRGSARANYGYTF.

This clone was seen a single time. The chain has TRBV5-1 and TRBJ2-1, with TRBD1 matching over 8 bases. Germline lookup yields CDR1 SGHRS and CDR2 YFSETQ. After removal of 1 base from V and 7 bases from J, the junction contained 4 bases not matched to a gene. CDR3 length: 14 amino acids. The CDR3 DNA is TGCGCCAGCAGCTTGCCCCAGGGGGCGAATGAGCAGTTCTTC. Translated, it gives CASSLPQGANEQFF.